This section outlines one T cell receptor (beta chain) sequence together with its context. The sample is drawn from a study of blood T cell repertoires in COVID-19. Across the whole study: Some COVID-19 samples were acute and others convalescent; all came from the United States, Italy and Spain.

Per the authors' pipeline: Amplifying reference gene primers gave estimates of nucleated cell counts. The data were produced by immunoSEQ multiplex PCR, yet TCRdb's version contains in-frame clones alone and is incomplete. V, J and clone size are those of that table, while D and trimming were read from the DNA. Altogether around 400,000 clones are present, roughly nine tenths being singletons, with the ten largest covering about 1.7%. Individuals aged roughly 18 to 95 years were recruited from roughly 22 US areas. Donors were grouped by their self-reported clinical history. Sequenced material: PBMCs or T cells enriched from blood (not recorded which). This receptor was taken from a woman in her 30s who had recovered from COVID-19.

The CDR3, as DNA: TGTGCCAGCAGCCCACCTTTCGGGGGGGTAGGCTACACCTTC. This translates into CASSPPFGGVGYTF. The V gene is TRBV7-9, the J gene TRBJ1-2, with a tentative D call TRBD1 (5 bases). Germline V gives CDR1 SEHNR, CDR2 FQNEAQ (reference sequence). The CDR3 is 14 residues long. Trimming cost V 5 bases and J 8 bases, with 18 bases left between them. Variable domain in full (rest from reference TRBV7-9 and TRBJ1-2): DTGVSQNPRHKITKRGQNVTFRCDPISEHNRLYWYRQTLGQGPEFLTYFQNEAQLEKSRLLSDRFSAERPKGSFSTLEIQRTEQGDSAMYLCASSPPFGGVGYTFGSGTRLTVV.